The rows below give T cell receptor beta chains drawn from one sample of a study of a mutant IDH1 vaccine in newly diagnosed glioma. Antigen specificity for these receptors is unknown. Sequencing used immunoSEQ multiplex PCR; TCRdb keeps in-frame clones, though not all of them. The top ten hold roughly 3.5% of the sample, which has some 60,000 clones, 84% seen once. The sample was PBMCs, taken from a glioma patient whose treatment included an IDH1 peptide vaccine. Receptors were obtained from a man aged 30-40 years with glioma. CDR3s include the opening cysteine and the closing phenylalanine or tryptophan. A D gene is named only where the DNA matches it firmly. Size is stated for part of the rows, as once, few or many counts, or as a class when the clone is expanded.

J gene: TRBJ1-1; V gene: TRBV28; clone size: NA; D gene: TRBD1; CDR3 protein: CASSLSPRQGLSLF; CDR3 DNA: TGTGCCAGCAGTTTATCCCCTCGACAGGGTTTAAGTCTCTTT
J gene: TRBJ2-5; V gene: TRBV5-8; clone size: NA; D gene: NA; CDR3 protein: CASSSQGIFGRTETQYF; CDR3 DNA: TGTGCCAGCAGCTCCCAAGGTATTTTTGGTAGGACAGAGACCCAGTACTTC
J gene: TRBJ2-7; V gene: TRBV2; clone size: once; D gene: NA; CDR3 protein: CASTKSRGNEQYF; CDR3 DNA: TGTGCCAGCACTAAAAGTCGGGGGAACGAGCAGTACTTC
J gene: TRBJ1-4; V gene: TRBV14; clone size: NA; D gene: TRBD1; CDR3 protein: CASSQGDRDKLFF; CDR3 DNA: TGTGCCAGCAGCCAAGGGGACAGGGACAAACTGTTTTTT
J gene: TRBJ1-2; V gene: TRBV7-2; clone size: NA; D gene: TRBD1; CDR3 protein: CASSSGTANGYTF; CDR3 DNA: TGTGCCAGCAGCAGCGGGACAGCGAACGGCTACACCTTC
J gene: TRBJ1-2; V gene: TRBV5-1; clone size: NA; D gene: TRBD1; CDR3 protein: CASSLAGQGNGYTF; CDR3 DNA: TGCGCCAGCAGCTTGGCTGGACAGGGAAATGGCTACACCTTC
J gene: TRBJ1-2; V gene: TRBV2; clone size: NA; D gene: NA; CDR3 protein: CASREGPDGYTF; CDR3 DNA: TGTGCCAGCAGAGAAGGGCCTGATGGCTACACCTTC
J gene: TRBJ1-2; V gene: TRBV11-2; clone size: NA; D gene: NA; CDR3 protein: CASSHREGYGYTF; CDR3 DNA: TGTGCCAGCAGCCACAGGGAGGGCTATGGCTACACCTTC
J gene: TRBJ2-2; V gene: TRBV29-1; clone size: NA; D gene: TRBD2; CDR3 protein: CSVDSGGNTGELFF; CDR3 DNA: TGCAGCGTCGATAGCGGGGGGAACACCGGGGAGCTGTTTTTT
J gene: TRBJ1-1; V gene: TRBV4-2; clone size: NA; D gene: NA; CDR3 protein: CASSQAGAGPLNTEAFF; CDR3 DNA: TGTGCCAGCAGCCAAGCAGGGGCAGGTCCCTTGAACACTGAAGCTTTCTTT
J gene: TRBJ2-6; V gene: TRBV4-1; clone size: NA; D gene: TRBD1; CDR3 protein: CASSPRDRLTLGANVLTF; CDR3 DNA: TGCGCCAGCAGCCCCCGGGACAGGTTGACTCTTGGGGCCAACGTCCTGACTTTC
J gene: TRBJ2-3; V gene: TRBV27; clone size: NA; D gene: TRBD2; CDR3 protein: CASALGRGRGTDTQYF; CDR3 DNA: TGTGCCAGCGCCCTAGGTCGCGGGAGGGGCACAGATACGCAGTATTTT
J gene: TRBJ2-1; V gene: TRBV29-1; clone size: NA; D gene: TRBD2; CDR3 protein: CSVTSGGDNEQFF; CDR3 DNA: TGCAGCGTTACCAGCGGGGGGGACAATGAGCAGTTCTTC
J gene: TRBJ2-3; V gene: TRBV29-1; clone size: NA; D gene: TRBD2; CDR3 protein: CSVTPIGLAGGTDTQYF; CDR3 DNA: TGCAGCGTGACCCCCATCGGACTAGCGGGGGGCACAGATACGCAGTATTTT
J gene: TRBJ2-5; V gene: TRBV5-1; clone size: NA; D gene: NA; CDR3 protein: CASREGETQYF; CDR3 DNA: TGCGCCAGCAGGGAGGGGGAGACCCAGTACTTC
J gene: TRBJ1-4; V gene: TRBV7-9; clone size: NA; D gene: TRBD1; CDR3 protein: CASSLTDRGHEKLFF; CDR3 DNA: TGTGCCAGCAGCCTAACGGACAGGGGGCATGAAAAACTGTTTTTT
J gene: TRBJ2-1; V gene: TRBV10-3; clone size: NA; D gene: TRBD2; CDR3 protein: CATTRGDMSHSYNEQFF; CDR3 DNA: TGTGCCACCACACGGGGGGATATGTCACACTCCTACAATGAGCAGTTCTTC
J gene: TRBJ1-1; V gene: TRBV28; clone size: NA; D gene: TRBD1; CDR3 protein: CASSRTGEGAEAFF; CDR3 DNA: TGTGCCAGCAGTAGGACAGGGGAGGGTGCTGAAGCTTTCTTT
J gene: TRBJ1-4; V gene: TRBV9; clone size: NA; D gene: NA; CDR3 protein: CASSNGLFNEKLFF; CDR3 DNA: TGTGCCAGCAGCAACGGTCTTTTTAATGAAAAACTGTTTTTT
J gene: TRBJ1-2; V gene: TRBV14; clone size: NA; D gene: NA; CDR3 protein: CASSPETNYGYTF; CDR3 DNA: TGTGCCAGCAGCCCAGAGACTAACTATGGCTACACCTTC
J gene: TRBJ2-7; V gene: TRBV6-6; clone size: NA; D gene: TRBD1; CDR3 protein: CASGQGSYEQYF; CDR3 DNA: TGTGCCAGTGGACAGGGATCCTACGAGCAGTACTTC
J gene: TRBJ1-5; V gene: TRBV6-5; clone size: NA; D gene: NA; CDR3 protein: CASRKEPVSNQPQHF; CDR3 DNA: TGTGCCAGCAGGAAGGAACCCGTTAGCAATCAGCCCCAGCATTTT
J gene: TRBJ2-7; V gene: TRBV6-5; clone size: NA; D gene: TRBD1; CDR3 protein: CASRDREVSYEQYF; CDR3 DNA: TGTGCCAGCAGGGACAGGGAAGTCTCCTACGAGCAGTACTTC
J gene: TRBJ2-6; V gene: TRBV7-2; clone size: NA; D gene: NA; CDR3 protein: CASSHIRSGANVLTF; CDR3 DNA: TGTGCCAGCAGCCATATTAGGTCAGGGGCCAACGTCCTGACTTTC
J gene: TRBJ2-7; V gene: TRBV9; clone size: few; D gene: NA; CDR3 protein: CASSAGTKGEQYF; CDR3 DNA: TGTGCCAGCAGCGCGGGTACTAAGGGCGAGCAGTACTTC
J gene: TRBJ2-5; V gene: TRBV27; clone size: NA; D gene: TRBD2; CDR3 protein: CASSRLTSGEGIKTQYF; CDR3 DNA: TGTGCCAGCAGTCGCCTTACTAGCGGGGAGGGGATAAAGACCCAGTACTTC
J gene: TRBJ1-5; V gene: TRBV7-9; clone size: few; D gene: NA; CDR3 protein: CASSTPGSNQPQHF; CDR3 DNA: TGTGCCAGCAGCACCCCGGGGAGCAATCAGCCCCAGCATTTT
J gene: TRBJ1-3; V gene: TRBV7-8; clone size: NA; D gene: NA; CDR3 protein: CASSLADGGGDTIYF; CDR3 DNA: TGTGCCAGCAGCTTAGCGGATGGAGGGGGGGACACCATATATTTT
J gene: TRBJ1-4; V gene: TRBV30; clone size: NA; D gene: NA; CDR3 protein: CAWSPGRGEKLFF; CDR3 DNA: TGTGCCTGGAGCCCCGGGCGGGGTGAAAAACTGTTTTTT
J gene: TRBJ2-7; V gene: TRBV6-5; clone size: NA; D gene: TRBD2; CDR3 protein: CASSLAGEIYEQYF; CDR3 DNA: TGTGCCAGTTCTCTAGCGGGGGAGATCTACGAGCAGTACTTC
J gene: TRBJ2-1; V gene: TRBV7-8; clone size: NA; D gene: NA; CDR3 protein: CASSPVWEQFF; CDR3 DNA: TGTGCCAGCAGCCCCGTTTGGGAGCAGTTCTTC
J gene: TRBJ2-3; V gene: TRBV28; clone size: NA; D gene: NA; CDR3 protein: CASSSLLGRSGDTQYF; CDR3 DNA: TGTGCCAGCAGTTCTCTCCTGGGGCGGAGCGGAGATACGCAGTATTTT
J gene: TRBJ2-3; V gene: TRBV7-9; clone size: NA; D gene: TRBD1; CDR3 protein: CASSLRQGNADTQYF; CDR3 DNA: TGTGCCAGCAGCCTACGACAGGGGAACGCAGATACGCAGTATTTT
J gene: TRBJ2-1; V gene: TRBV9; clone size: once; D gene: NA; CDR3 protein: CASSDRDRYNEQFF; CDR3 DNA: TGTGCCAGCAGCGACCGAGACCGGTACAATGAGCAGTTCTTC
J gene: TRBJ1-2; V gene: TRBV28; clone size: NA; D gene: NA; CDR3 protein: CASSPHGWGRANYGYTF; CDR3 DNA: TGTGCCAGCAGCCCCCACGGTTGGGGGAGGGCTAACTATGGCTACACCTTC
J gene: TRBJ2-1; V gene: TRBV9; clone size: NA; D gene: TRBD2; CDR3 protein: CASSEGLAGGGEQFF; CDR3 DNA: TGTGCCAGCAGCGAGGGACTAGCGGGAGGAGGGGAGCAGTTCTTC
J gene: TRBJ2-7; V gene: TRBV5-1; clone size: NA; D gene: NA; CDR3 protein: CASSLNGGSYEQYF; CDR3 DNA: TGCGCCAGCAGCTTGAACGGCGGCTCCTACGAGCAGTACTTC
J gene: TRBJ2-3; V gene: TRBV5-1; clone size: NA; D gene: TRBD2; CDR3 protein: CASSLGTSGGDTQYF; CDR3 DNA: TGCGCCAGCAGCCTCGGGACTAGCGGGGGTGATACGCAGTATTTT
J gene: TRBJ1-5; V gene: TRBV28; clone size: few; D gene: NA; CDR3 protein: CASSLLATGRQPQHF; CDR3 DNA: TGTGCCAGCAGTTTACTTGCCACAGGGAGACAGCCCCAGCATTTT
J gene: TRBJ2-3; V gene: TRBV27; clone size: NA; D gene: TRBD2; CDR3 protein: CASSPLAGGKDTQYF; CDR3 DNA: TGTGCCAGCAGCCCACTAGCGGGAGGCAAAGATACGCAGTATTTT
J gene: TRBJ1-3; V gene: TRBV11-1; clone size: NA; D gene: NA; CDR3 protein: CASGAVTSGNTIYF; CDR3 DNA: TGTGCCAGCGGTGCGGTTACGTCGGGAAACACCATATATTTT
J gene: TRBJ2-7; V gene: TRBV19; clone size: NA; D gene: TRBD1; CDR3 protein: CASSIGTGNSYEQYF; CDR3 DNA: TGTGCCAGTAGTATAGGGACAGGAAATTCCTACGAGCAGTACTTC
J gene: TRBJ2-7; V gene: TRBV5-4; clone size: NA; D gene: TRBD1; CDR3 protein: CASSLSRTGGEQYF; CDR3 DNA: TGTGCCAGCAGCCTATCCAGGACAGGGGGCGAGCAGTACTTC
J gene: TRBJ2-7; V gene: TRBV5-1; clone size: NA; D gene: NA; CDR3 protein: CASSLSPGEVGYF; CDR3 DNA: TGCGCCAGCAGCTTGAGCCCCGGGGAGGTTGGGTACTTC
J gene: TRBJ1-3; V gene: TRBV2; clone size: NA; D gene: NA; CDR3 protein: CASSEWTSGNTIYF; CDR3 DNA: TGTGCCAGCAGTGAATGGACCTCTGGAAACACCATATATTTT
J gene: TRBJ2-3; V gene: TRBV28; clone size: NA; D gene: NA; CDR3 protein: CASSTPFGSTDTQYF; CDR3 DNA: TGTGCCAGCAGTACCCCTTTCGGGAGCACAGATACGCAGTATTTT
J gene: TRBJ2-5; V gene: TRBV5-6; clone size: NA; D gene: NA; CDR3 protein: CASSLDHQETQYF; CDR3 DNA: TGTGCCAGCAGCTTGGACCACCAAGAGACCCAGTACTTC
J gene: TRBJ2-7; V gene: TRBV5-1; clone size: NA; D gene: NA; CDR3 protein: CASSLETSSDEQYF; CDR3 DNA: TGCGCCAGCAGCTTGGAGACTAGTAGCGACGAGCAGTACTTC
J gene: TRBJ1-1; V gene: TRBV7-9; clone size: few; D gene: NA; CDR3 protein: CASSKTTGTEAFF; CDR3 DNA: TGTGCCAGCAGCAAAACGACTGGGACTGAAGCTTTCTTT
J gene: TRBJ1-3; V gene: TRBV4-1; clone size: NA; D gene: NA; CDR3 protein: CASSPIAVISGNTIYF; CDR3 DNA: TGCGCCAGCAGCCCCATCGCAGTCATCTCTGGAAACACCATATATTTT
J gene: TRBJ2-1; V gene: TRBV6-4; clone size: NA; D gene: NA; CDR3 protein: CASSLTIDNEQFF; CDR3 DNA: TGTGCCAGCAGTTTAACCATCGACAATGAGCAGTTCTTC
J gene: TRBJ2-5; V gene: TRBV5-6; clone size: few; D gene: NA; CDR3 protein: CASSLGGVGETQYF; CDR3 DNA: TGTGCCAGCAGCTTGGGAGGGGTCGGAGAGACCCAGTACTTC
J gene: TRBJ1-2; V gene: TRBV7-9; clone size: medium-sized; D gene: NA; CDR3 protein: CASTPAGFVLNYGYTF; CDR3 DNA: TGTGCCAGCACCCCCGCAGGGTTCGTCCTTAACTATGGCTACACCTTC
J gene: TRBJ2-7; V gene: TRBV4-1; clone size: NA; D gene: TRBD2; CDR3 protein: CASSQRGLAGGPYEQYF; CDR3 DNA: TGCGCCAGCAGCCAACGAGGACTAGCGGGAGGCCCCTACGAGCAGTACTTC
J gene: TRBJ1-1; V gene: TRBV5-1; clone size: NA; D gene: NA; CDR3 protein: CASSLDQTGKSEAFF; CDR3 DNA: TGCGCCAGCAGCTTGGATCAAACAGGGAAATCGGAAGCTTTCTTT
J gene: TRBJ1-5; V gene: TRBV28; clone size: once; D gene: NA; CDR3 protein: CASSLWMGSNQPQHF; CDR3 DNA: TGTGCCAGCAGTTTATGGATGGGTAGCAATCAGCCCCAGCATTTT
J gene: TRBJ2-2; V gene: TRBV7-3; clone size: NA; D gene: NA; CDR3 protein: CASSLRAGGTTGELFF; CDR3 DNA: TGTGCCAGCAGCCTCCGAGCAGGGGGGACTACCGGGGAGCTGTTTTTT
J gene: TRBJ2-7; V gene: TRBV4-1; clone size: NA; D gene: NA; CDR3 protein: CASSPGWSRYNGEQYF; CDR3 DNA: TGCGCCAGCAGCCCTGGTTGGTCGCGCTATAACGGCGAGCAGTACTTC